This is a list of T cell receptor beta chains from one sample in a study of control samples from healthy donors and cancer patients. Sequenced by immunoSEQ multiplex PCR; TCRdb stores in-frame clones only, minus some. The sample shows 150,000 to 180,000 clones, 94% of them seen only once. Sequenced sample: blood. The receptors were sampled from a middle-aged man in good health. The CDR3 runs from the conserved cysteine through the conserved F or W. The D gene is left open where the match is weak. Part of the rows lack a size; the others show once, few, many or a class for expanded clones.

cdr3_nt cdr3_aa v_call clone_size d_call j_call
TGTGCCTGGAGTCAAAAAACTAGGACGGGCAATGAGCAGTTCTTC CAWSQKTRTGNEQFF TRBV30 - - TRBJ2-1
TGCAGCGTTGAAGATCCGGACAGTCGCTACCTCTCGCCTTTCTTT CSVEDPDSRYLSPFF TRBV29-1 - - TRBJ1-1
TGTGCCAGCAGCCCCCCGGGGGGCCAGGGTCGGAGCACTGAAGCTTTCTTT CASSPPGGQGRSTEAFF TRBV11-3 few - TRBJ1-1
TGCAGCTCACCAATAGCGGGGGGGCGTACGCAGTATTTT CSSPIAGGRTQYF TRBV29-1 - TRBD2 TRBJ2-3
TGTGCCAGCAGTTTGGGGGACACTTCCTACGAGCAGTACTTC CASSLGDTSYEQYF TRBV27 - - TRBJ2-7
TGCGCCAGCAGCTTTAGACAGGGTGGTGAGGAGCAGTACTTC CASSFRQGGEEQYF TRBV5-1 once TRBD1 TRBJ2-7
TGCGCCAGCAGCGCGTGGGGGCGCGATGGCTACACCTTC CASSAWGRDGYTF TRBV5-1 - - TRBJ1-2
TGCGCCAGCAGACCGCCGTCAGGACAGGGGAGGTTAAATGAGCAGTTCTTC CASRPPSGQGRLNEQFF TRBV4-1 - TRBD1 TRBJ2-1
TGTGCCACCACAGGACCCGGAGATACGCAGTATTTT CATTGPGDTQYF TRBV12-3/TRBV12-4 - - TRBJ2-3
TGTGCCATCAGTGACAATTTTCCCTACGTAGATGGCTACACCTTC CAISDNFPYVDGYTF TRBV10-3 - - TRBJ1-2
TGTGCCAGCAGCTTGGGGGACTCTGGGCTGAACGAGCAGTACTTC CASSLGDSGLNEQYF TRBV5-5 - - TRBJ2-7
TGTGCCAGCACCGACCCTATCGGGGCTAGGGCGTACTTC CASTDPIGARAYF TRBV11-2 once - TRBJ2-7
TGTGCCAGCAGTTTAGGAGAAGCTAACTATGGCTACACCTTC CASSLGEANYGYTF TRBV28 - - TRBJ1-2
TGTGCCAGCACCGCCCCCCGGGGGCAGGGGACTGAAGCTTTCTTT CASTAPRGQGTEAFF TRBV6-5 - - TRBJ1-1
TGCGCCAGCAGCCAAGGGGGAACCGGGGAGCTGTTTTTT CASSQGGTGELFF TRBV4-1 - - TRBJ2-2
TGCGCCAGCAGCCAAGATGTGGGGGGTCGAAGCTCTGGGGCCAACGTCCTGACTTTC CASSQDVGGRSSGANVLTF TRBV4-3 - - TRBJ2-6
TGCGCCAGCAGCTTTAGACAGACGCACAATGAGCAGTTCTTC CASSFRQTHNEQFF TRBV5-1 - - TRBJ2-1
TGTGCCAGCAGCGCTGGACAGGCAGGCTACACCTTC CASSAGQAGYTF TRBV11-2 few TRBD1 TRBJ1-2
TGTGCCAGCAGTGAACCTGACAGGGTGGATGGCTACACCTTC CASSEPDRVDGYTF TRBV25-1 - TRBD1 TRBJ1-2
TGTGCCAGCAGCCAAGGGGTTCAAGGGCCTAGCTACACCTTC CASSQGVQGPSYTF TRBV3-1/TRBV3-2 - - TRBJ1-2
TGTGCCAGCAGTCTGGACGGATTCTATGGCTACACCTTC CASSLDGFYGYTF TRBV28 - - TRBJ1-2
TGTGCCAGCAGTTACGGGGGGACACCTCCCTACGAGCAGTACTTC CASSYGGTPPYEQYF TRBV6-5 - - TRBJ2-7
TGCAGCGTTGACGGGCTACAAGAGACCCAGTACTTC CSVDGLQETQYF TRBV29-1 - - TRBJ2-5
TGTGCCAGCAGTGCTAGCAGGAACTACGAGCAGTACTTC CASSASRNYEQYF TRBV2 - - TRBJ2-7
TGTGCCAGCAGCCATTTTGACGGTAACTATGGCTACACCTTC CASSHFDGNYGYTF TRBV7-2 - - TRBJ1-2
TGCGCCAGCAGCTTGCAAGGACCTGATTCGGGACAGCCCCAGCATTTT CASSLQGPDSGQPQHF TRBV5-1 - - TRBJ1-5
TGTGCCAGCAGCGACAGGGCCCACTACGAGCAGTACTTC CASSDRAHYEQYF TRBV27 - TRBD1 TRBJ2-7
TGTGCCTGCCTACCGGGTCGGGACAGGGTTGTCGGTAACTATGGCTACACCTTC CACLPGRDRVVGNYGYTF TRBV30 - TRBD1 TRBJ1-2
TGTGCCAGCTCACCATATAGGATCGGCGGTGGAAAGGTTGGAAACACCATATATTTT CASSPYRIGGGKVGNTIYF TRBV18 - - TRBJ1-3
TGTGCCTGGAGTGTTCAGACAGGTTCTGAAGCTTTCTTT CAWSVQTGSEAFF TRBV30 - - TRBJ1-1
TGCGCCAGCAGCTTGGTGGCGGATTCCATCTACGAGCAGTACTTC CASSLVADSIYEQYF TRBV5-1 - - TRBJ2-7
TGTGCCAGCAGCCTAGCGGGGGGGCCCAATGAGCAGTTCTTC CASSLAGGPNEQFF TRBV7-8 - TRBD2 TRBJ2-1
TGTGCCAGCAGTTTAAACCACGGTTCACCCCTCCACTTT CASSLNHGSPLHF TRBV27 - - TRBJ1-6